The 11 T cell receptor beta chains given below trace back to one sample, sequenced in a study of cytomegalovirus exposure and HLA in healthy donors. The PCR had 60 Vbeta and 13 Jbeta primers. TCRdb's table, derived via immunoSEQ multiplex PCR, lists solely in-frame clones and lacks some. There are about 130,000 clones in the sample; approximately 84% occur only once, and 2.7% lies in the top ten. Input material: PBMCs. The origin of the receptors is a boy aged 2 to 10 in good health and CMV-seronegative.

This clone was seen a handful of times. This same CDR3 is encoded by further DNA sequences in the sample. The CDR3 is CSVVRGADTQYF. CDR3 DNA: TGCAGCGTTGTCAGGGGTGCAGATACGCAGTATTTT. The chain combines TRBV29-1 with TRBJ2-3, with a weak D call TRBD1 (6 bases). This CDR3 has 12 residues. With 4 bases removed from V and 4 bases from J, the gap between germline ends came to 9 bases. Per the germline V gene, CDR1 is SQVTM and CDR2 is ANQGSEA.

This chain links TRBV9 with TRBJ2-1; perhaps TRBD2 as D (5 bases). The V and J ends lost 3 bases and 7 bases respectively, with 5 bases between them. This CDR3 region has 11 residues. Looked up from germline, CDR1 is SGDLS and CDR2 is YYNGEE. CDR3 sequence reads: CASSGGNEQFF. The CDR3, as DNA: TGTGCCAGCAGCGGCGGGAATGAGCAGTTCTTC. Complete variable domain (other parts from reference TRBV9 and TRBJ2-1): DSGVTQTPKHLITATGQRVTLRCSPRSGDLSVYWYQQSLDQGLQFLIQYYNGEERAKGNILERFSAQQFPDLHSELNLSSLELGDSALYFCASSGGNEQFFGPGTRLTVL.

This clone came up a few times. The genes are TRBV5-4 and TRBJ1-1; 8 bases map to TRBD1. Germline V gives CDR1 SGHNT, CDR2 YYREEE (reference sequence). Trimming at V came to 7 bases and at J to 5 bases, leaving 7 bases not matched to a gene. The CDR3 consists of 13 residues. The CDR3 sequence: CASGHRGRTEAFF. The CDR3 region has the DNA TGTGCCAGCGGCCACAGGGGGAGGACTGAAGCTTTCTTT.

The count of this clone is one. The chain employs TRBV13 and TRBJ2-5; a possible D gene is TRBD1 (6 bases). The CDR3 contains 15 residues. The V and J ends lost 4 bases and 3 bases respectively, with 15 bases between them. Germline V CDR1 and CDR2: PRHDT, FYEKMQ (reference sequence). The chain's CDR3 is CASSSGTSSKETQYF. CDR3 bases: TGTGCCAGCAGCTCCGGGACAAGCTCTAAAGAGACCCAGTACTTC.

This clone turned up a few times. The rearrangement uses TRBV7-3 and TRBJ2-5; perhaps TRBD1 as D (5 bases). This CDR3 has 13 residues. Looked up from germline, CDR1 is SGHTA and CDR2 is FQGTGA. Trimming took 1 base from V and 5 from J, leaving 8 bases between them. CDR3 residues: CASSLKGKETQYF. The CDR3 nucleotides are TGTGCCAGCAGCTTAAAGGGGAAGGAGACCCAGTACTTC. Complete variable domain (other parts from reference TRBV7-3 and TRBJ2-5): GAGVSQTPSNKVTEKGKYVELRCDPISGHTALYWYRQSLGQGPEFLIYFQGTGAADDSGLPNDRFFAVRPEGSVSTLKIQRTERGDSAVYLCASSLKGKETQYFGPGTRLLVL.

The J gene is TRBJ1-2, the V gene TRBV5-4; D perhaps matches TRBD1 (6 bases). There are 15 residues in the CDR3. The V gene's germline CDR1 is SGHNT and CDR2 YYREEE (reference sequence). Trimming took 2 bases from V and 1 from J, leaving 12 bases between them. The CDR3 reads CASSFRDTYNYGYTF. CDR3 DNA: TGTGCCAGCAGCTTCCGGGACACCTATAACTATGGCTACACCTTC.

The gene calls are TRBV7-9 and TRBJ1-2, with D maybe TRBD1 (5 bases). Trimming removed 4 bases from V and 8 bases from J, with 17 bases in between. This CDR3 contains 14 residues. Germline CDR1 reads SEHNR; CDR2 reads FQNEAQ (reference sequence). The chain's CDR3 is CASSYDQGVRGYTF. CDR3 nucleotides: TGTGCCAGCAGCTATGACCAAGGGGTGAGGGGCTACACCTTC.

The V gene is TRBV7-8, the J gene TRBJ2-7; tentatively, D is TRBD2 (5 bases). Germline V gives CDR1 SGHVS, CDR2 FQNEAQ. CDR3 length equals 14 residues. Trimming left V 4 bases short and J 7 bases short, with 17 bases between. The CDR3 reads CASSSSSGSTEQYV. The CDR3 coding sequence is TGTGCCAGCAGCTCCTCGAGCGGATCTACAGAGCAGTACGTC.

This chain uses TRBV7-2 with TRBJ2-2, with TRBD2 as a possible D gene (5 bases). The CDR3 has 13 residues. The germline gives CDR1 SGHTA, CDR2 FQGNSA. Trimming removed 10 bases at V and 4 bases at J, with 13 bases between. The CDR3 is CATAASGTGELFF. In nucleotides, the CDR3 is TGTGCCACAGCGGCCTCGGGCACCGGGGAGCTGTTTTTT.

The chain employs TRBV7-9 and TRBJ1-6; D remains ambiguous. Looked up from germline, CDR1 is SEHNR and CDR2 is FQNEAQ (reference sequence). V lost 7 bases, J lost 7 bases, and 11 bases lay in between. The CDR3 runs to 13 residues. In DNA, the CDR3 is TGTGCCAGCACCCTCGGAGGAAATTCACCCCTCCACTTT. It yields the protein CASTLGGNSPLHF.

This clone was seen more than once but under ten times. The rearrangement uses TRBV4-2 and TRBJ1-1; TRBD1 matches at 11 bases. The ends lost 0 bases at V and 4 bases at J; junction bases unmatched: 1. Germline lookup yields CDR1 LGHNA and CDR2 YNFKEQ. This CDR3 region has 15 residues. CDR3 in amino acids: CASSQEGTGGTEAFF. The DNA of the CDR3 is TGTGCCAGCAGCCAAGAGGGGACAGGGGGCACTGAAGCTTTCTTT.